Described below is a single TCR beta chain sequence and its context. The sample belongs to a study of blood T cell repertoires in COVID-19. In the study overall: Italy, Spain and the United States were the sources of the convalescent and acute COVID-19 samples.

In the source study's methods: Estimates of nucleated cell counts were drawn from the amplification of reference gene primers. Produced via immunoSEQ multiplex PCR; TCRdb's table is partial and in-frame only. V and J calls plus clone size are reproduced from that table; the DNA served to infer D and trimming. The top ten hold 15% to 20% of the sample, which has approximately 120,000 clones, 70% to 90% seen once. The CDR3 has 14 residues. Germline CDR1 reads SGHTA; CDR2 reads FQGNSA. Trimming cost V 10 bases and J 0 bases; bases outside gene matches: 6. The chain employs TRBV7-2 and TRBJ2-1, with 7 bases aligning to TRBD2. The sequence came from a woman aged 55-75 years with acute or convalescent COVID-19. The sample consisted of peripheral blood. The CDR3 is CAMRAGASYNEQFF. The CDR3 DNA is TGTGCCATGAGGGCGGGAGCCTCCTACAATGAGCAGTTCTTC.